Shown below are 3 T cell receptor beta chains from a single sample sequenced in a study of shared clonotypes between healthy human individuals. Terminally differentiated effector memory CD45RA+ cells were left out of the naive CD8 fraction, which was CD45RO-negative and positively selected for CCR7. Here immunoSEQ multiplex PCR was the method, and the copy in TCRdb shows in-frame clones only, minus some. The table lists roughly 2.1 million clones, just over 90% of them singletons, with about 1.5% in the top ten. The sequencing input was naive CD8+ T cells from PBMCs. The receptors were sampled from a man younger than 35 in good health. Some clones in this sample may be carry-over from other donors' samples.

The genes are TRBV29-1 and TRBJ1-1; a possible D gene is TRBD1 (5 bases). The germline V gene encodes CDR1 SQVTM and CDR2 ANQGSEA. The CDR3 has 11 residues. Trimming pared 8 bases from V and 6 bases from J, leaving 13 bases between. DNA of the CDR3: TGCAGCACCGTTCAGGGTTCTGAAGCTTTCTTT. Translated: CSTVQGSEAFF.

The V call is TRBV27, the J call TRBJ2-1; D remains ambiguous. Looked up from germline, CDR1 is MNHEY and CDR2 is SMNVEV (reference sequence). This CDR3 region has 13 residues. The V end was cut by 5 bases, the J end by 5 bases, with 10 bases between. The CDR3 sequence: CASSPIGDNEQFF. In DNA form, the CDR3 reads TGTGCCAGCAGTCCAATTGGGGACAATGAGCAGTTCTTC.

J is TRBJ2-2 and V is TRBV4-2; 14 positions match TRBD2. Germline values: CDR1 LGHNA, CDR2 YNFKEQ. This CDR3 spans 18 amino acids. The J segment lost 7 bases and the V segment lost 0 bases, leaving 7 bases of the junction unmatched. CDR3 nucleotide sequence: TGTGCCAGCAGCCAAGATCGTGGGACTAGCGGGAGTGGCGGGGAGCTGTTTTTT. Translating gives CASSQDRGTSGSGGELFF.